The 24 T cell receptor beta chains listed next were all sequenced from one sample in a study of blood T cell repertoires in COVID-19. The assay was immunoSEQ multiplex PCR, and TCRdb's table has in-frame clones only and misses some. The sample shows hundreds of thousands of clones, over 75% of them seen only once. Sequencing used PBMCs or T cells enriched from blood (not recorded which). The receptors derive from a woman aged 40 to 50 who had recovered from COVID-19.

The genes are TRBV29-1 and TRBJ2-7; 9 bases agree with TRBD1. CDR3 length equals 14 residues. The ends lost 7 bases at V and 3 bases at J; junction bases unmatched: 10. Per germline, CDR1 SQVTM and CDR2 ANQGSEA. This CDR3 reads CSASTGQGSYEQYF. CDR3 nucleotides: TGCAGCGCCTCAACCGGACAGGGGAGCTACGAGCAGTACTTC.

Here the CDR3 reads CASRLIERSYEQYF. The CDR3 coding sequence is TGTGCCAGCAGACTAATTGAACGGTCCTACGAGCAGTACTTC. This chain joins TRBV7-2 and TRBJ2-7; no definite D call. This CDR3 is built from 14 residues. From germline, CDR1 is SGHTA and CDR2 FQGNSA. The V end lost 6 bases, the J end lost 1 base, and 13 bases lay between the germline ends.

This clone has only one observation. The chain combines TRBV18 with TRBJ1-1, with D maybe TRBD1 (5 bases). V was cut by 5 bases and J by 1 base, with 8 bases left in between. In germline, CDR1 is KGHSH, CDR2 LQKENI. The CDR3 runs to 13 residues. The CDR3 DNA sequence: TGTGCCAGCTCATCGACAGAGAACACTGAAGCTTTCTTT. Residues: CASSSTENTEAFF.

V usage is TRBV21-1 and J usage is TRBJ1-5. TRBV21-1 is marked as a pseudogene. The CDR3 covers 14 residues. The CDR3 DNA is TGTGCCAGCAGCAAGGGCTCGAGGGCTCAGCCCCAGCATTTT. This encodes CASSKGSRAQPQHF.

This clone was seen more than once but under ten times. The chain uses TRBV19 and TRBJ1-5, with D uncertain. Germline V gene data show CDR1 as LNHDA and CDR2 as SQIVND (reference sequence). Trimming took off 4 bases at V and 5 bases at J, with 6 bases between the two ends. This CDR3 has 12 amino acids. CDR3 loop: CASSNRDQPQHF. DNA of the CDR3: TGTGCCAGTAGTAACAGAGATCAGCCCCAGCATTTT.

This clone was counted once. V usage is TRBV29-1 and J usage is TRBJ1-2, with D possibly matching TRBD1 (5 bases). The V end lost 3 bases, the J end lost 6 bases, and 8 bases lay between the germline ends. Germline CDR1 and CDR2: SQVTM and ANQGSEA. The CDR3 consists of 11 residues. The CDR3 region is CSVEQGHGYTF. For the CDR3, the DNA is TGCAGCGTTGAGCAGGGCCATGGCTACACCTTC.

The J gene is TRBJ1-1, the V gene TRBV5-6; the D is unclear. V gave up 4 bases and J gave up 8 bases, with 12 bases separating them. Germline loops: CDR1 SGHDT, CDR2 YYEEEE. The CDR3 runs to 12 residues. Here the CDR3 DNA reads TGTGCCAGCAGCGGGAGGGTAGCCGAAGCTTTCTTT. It yields the protein CASSGRVAEAFF.

The rearrangement joins TRBV11-3 to TRBJ2-5; maybe TRBD1 (5 bases). V shed 4 bases and J shed 2 bases, with 14 bases lying between them. CDR3 length: 15 residues. Germline V gene data show CDR1 as SGHNT and CDR2 as YENEEA. The CDR3 loop reads CASSSLWGGQETQYF. The CDR3, as DNA: TGTGCCAGCAGCTCTCTTTGGGGCGGACAAGAGACCCAGTACTTC.

The J gene is TRBJ2-3, the V gene TRBV11-3; D is undetermined. CDR1 is SGHNT and CDR2 is YENEEA in the germline V gene. The CDR3 covers 11 residues. Trimming cost V 4 bases and J 3 bases, with 2 bases left between them. The DNA for the CDR3 is TGTGCCAGCAGCTCAACAGATACGCAGTATTTT. Translation: CASSSTDTQYF.

The gene calls are TRBV5-1 and TRBJ2-3; 11 bases are a match to TRBD2. Germline V CDR1 and CDR2: SGHRS, YFSETQ. The J segment lost 4 bases and the V segment lost 0 bases, leaving 13 bases of the junction unmatched. The CDR3 contains 19 residues. Written as DNA, the CDR3 is TGCGCCAGCAGCTTGGAGGGTAGCGGGGGGGCCTTCAATTCAGATACGCAGTATTTT. It specifies CASSLEGSGGAFNSDTQYF.

This sequence joins TRBV9 and TRBJ1-2; 9 bases match TRBD1. CDR3 size: 16 residues. The V and J ends lost 5 bases and 1 base, in that order; junction bases with no gene match: 9. Germline CDR1 and CDR2: SGDLS and YYNGEE. CDR3 loop: CASSPGQGSGNYGYTF. The CDR3 DNA reads as TGTGCCAGCAGTCCGGGACAGGGTTCGGGTAACTATGGCTACACCTTC. Full variable domain (missing parts from reference TRBV9 and TRBJ1-2): DSGVTQTPKHLITATGQRVTLRCSPRSGDLSVYWYQQSLDQGLQFLIQYYNGEERAKGNILERFSAQQFPDLHSELNLSSLELGDSALYFCASSPGQGSGNYGYTFGSGTRLTVV.

V and J are TRBV7-2 and TRBJ1-5, with 7 bases fitting TRBD1. Per germline, CDR1 SGHTA and CDR2 FQGNSA. The V segment lost 5 bases and the J segment 7 bases; nucleotides outside the gene matches: 8. This CDR3 is 14 amino acids long. Written as DNA, the CDR3 is TGTGCCAGCAGCATTACAGGGGTGAACCAGCCCCAGCATTTT. Translating gives CASSITGVNQPQHF.

V is TRBV7-2 and J is TRBJ1-4; 10 bases map to TRBD1. Trimming cost V 5 bases and J 0 bases; bases outside gene matches: 9. The CDR3 contains 18 residues. Germline V gives CDR1 SGHTA, CDR2 FQGNSA. CDR3 DNA sequence: TGTGCCAGCAGCCCCGGGACAGGGGCCTATGCAACTAATGAAAAACTGTTTTTT. It translates to CASSPGTGAYATNEKLFF.

CDR3 loop: CASPQMSTGELFF. The CDR3 bases are TGTGCCAGCCCCCAGATGTCCACCGGGGAGCTGTTTTTT. The V and J genes are TRBV9 and TRBJ2-2; D unclear. The CDR3 covers 13 residues. Germline lookup yields CDR1 SGDLS and CDR2 YYNGEE. Deletions cut 7 bases from V and 4 bases from J, with 11 bases between. Full variable domain (remainder filled in from reference TRBV9 and TRBJ2-2): DSGVTQTPKHLITATGQRVTLRCSPRSGDLSVYWYQQSLDQGLQFLIQYYNGEERAKGNILERFSAQQFPDLHSELNLSSLELGDSALYFCASPQMSTGELFFGEGSRLTVL.

The chain carries TRBV5-4 and TRBJ2-2; 12 nucleotides agree with TRBD2. After removal of 2 bases from V and 1 base from J, the junction contained 9 bases not matched to a gene. Germline CDR1 SGHNT, CDR2 YYREEE (reference sequence). The CDR3 is 19 residues long. CDR3 residues: CASSFFGLAGTQNTGELFF. The CDR3 region has the DNA TGTGCCAGCAGCTTCTTTGGACTAGCGGGGACCCAGAACACCGGGGAGCTGTTTTTT.

The V and J genes are TRBV18 and TRBJ1-5; 10 bases agree with TRBD1. CDR3 length equals 14 residues. The junction had 4 bases not matched to a gene; V was cut back by 4 bases and J by 7 bases. Germline lookup yields CDR1 KGHSH and CDR2 LQKENI. The CDR3 region is CASSRTGGEQPQHF. The CDR3 bases are TGTGCCAGCTCACGGACAGGGGGAGAACAGCCCCAGCATTTT. The whole variable domain, remainder taken from reference TRBV18 and TRBJ1-5, is NAGVMQNPRHLVRRRGQEARLRCSPMKGHSHVYWYRQLPEEGLKFMVYLQKENIIDESGMPKERFSAEFPKEGPSILRIQQVVRGDSAAYFCASSRTGGEQPQHFGDGTRLSIL.

This chain uses TRBV15 with TRBJ2-7; 7 bases line up with TRBD2. The ends lost 5 bases at V and 0 bases at J; junction bases unmatched: 10. The germline gives CDR1 LNHNV, CDR2 YYDKDF (reference sequence). The CDR3 extends over 16 amino acids. Here the CDR3 reads CATSPRRGDYSYEQYF. CDR3 nucleotide sequence: TGTGCCACCAGCCCGCGCCGGGGGGACTACTCCTACGAGCAGTACTTC.

The chain has TRBV19 and TRBJ1-1; D unresolved. The CDR3 is 18 residues long. CDR1 LNHDA and CDR2 SQIVND come from the germline V gene (reference sequence). Trimming pared 5 bases from V and 3 bases from J, leaving 25 bases between. Written as DNA, the CDR3 is TGTGCCAGTAGTTCGCACGCGGGTTGGATAGTTTTAGACACTGAAGCTTTCTTT. This gives the protein CASSSHAGWIVLDTEAFF. The variable domain in full, with the rest retrieved from reference TRBV19 and TRBJ1-1, is DGGITQSPKYLFRKEGQNVTLSCEQNLNHDAMYWYRQDPGQGLRLIYYSQIVNDFQKGDIAEGYSVSREKKESFPLTVTSAQKNPTAFYLCASSSHAGWIVLDTEAFFGQGTRLTVV.

The genes are TRBV9 and TRBJ2-5, with a tentative D call TRBD2 (5 bases). The ends were cut back, 0 bases at V and 3 bases at J, with 12 bases in the middle. The length of the CDR3 is 15 residues. Germline V lookup: CDR1 SGDLS, CDR2 YYNGEE. This chain's CDR3 is CASSVGLAREETQYF. The CDR3 coding sequence is TGTGCCAGCAGCGTAGGATTAGCGCGGGAAGAGACCCAGTACTTC.

The V call is TRBV30, the J call TRBJ2-1, with D possibly TRBD1 on 7 matching bases. V lost 0 bases to trimming and J lost 7 bases, with 10 bases between them. The CDR3 runs to 13 residues. Per the germline V gene, CDR1 is GTSNPN and CDR2 is SVGIG (reference sequence). The DNA of the CDR3 is TGTGCCTGGAGTGTCCAGGGGGGAAATGAGCAGTTCTTC. This translates into CAWSVQGGNEQFF.

The J gene is TRBJ1-2, the V gene TRBV15; a possible D gene is TRBD1 (5 bases). CDR1 and CDR2 from the germline V gene are LNHNV and YYDKDF (reference sequence). This CDR3 comprises 13 residues. Between the trimmed V and J ends, which lost 0 bases and 7 bases, there was a span of 9 bases. CDR3 amino acids: CATSREGDRGYTF. The CDR3, as DNA: TGTGCCACCAGCAGAGAAGGGGATCGTGGCTACACCTTC.

The chain has TRBV30 and TRBJ2-1; D might be TRBD1 (6 bases). The V and J ends lost 1 base and 4 bases respectively, with 14 bases between them. CDR3 length equals 15 residues. Germline CDR1 and CDR2: GTSNPN and SVGIG (reference sequence). As DNA, the CDR3 is TGTGCCTGGAGTGCCTCGGACAGAAATTACAATGAGCAGTTCTTC. Translating gives CAWSASDRNYNEQFF.

CDR3 sequence (DNA): TGCGCCAGCAGCTTAACGGACAGAGACTATGGCTACACCTTC. This translates into CASSLTDRDYGYTF. The gene calls are TRBV5-1 and TRBJ1-2; maybe TRBD1 (6 bases). CDR1 is SGHRS, CDR2 YFSETQ, per germline. With 2 bases removed from V and 3 bases from J, the gap between germline ends came to 11 bases. The CDR3 runs to 14 residues.

The genes are TRBV28 and TRBJ2-7, with a tentative D call TRBD2 (6 bases). The CDR3 sequence is 13 residues long. The V end lost 6 bases, the J end lost 7 bases, and 16 bases lay between the germline ends. Germline CDR1 is MDHEN and CDR2 is SYDVKM. CDR3: CASRGYRGWEQYF. The CDR3 nucleotides are TGTGCCAGCAGAGGGTATCGGGGGTGGGAGCAGTACTTC.